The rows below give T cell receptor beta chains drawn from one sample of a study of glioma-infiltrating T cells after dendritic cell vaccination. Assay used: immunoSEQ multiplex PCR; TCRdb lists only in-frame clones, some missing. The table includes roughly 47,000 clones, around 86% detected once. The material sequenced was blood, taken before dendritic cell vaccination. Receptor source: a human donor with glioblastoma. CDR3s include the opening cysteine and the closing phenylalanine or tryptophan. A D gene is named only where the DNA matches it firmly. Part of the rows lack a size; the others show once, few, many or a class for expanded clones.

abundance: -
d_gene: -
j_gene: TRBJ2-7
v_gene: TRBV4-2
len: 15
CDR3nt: TGTGCCAGCAGCCAAGAGGTCGCGGGGCTCTACGAGCAGTACTTC
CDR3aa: CASSQEVAGLYEQYF

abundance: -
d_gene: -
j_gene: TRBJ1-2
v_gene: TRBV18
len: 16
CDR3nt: TGTGCCAGCTCACCTCAGGAGTCAGGGATCCACTATGGCTACACCTTC
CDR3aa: CASSPQESGIHYGYTF

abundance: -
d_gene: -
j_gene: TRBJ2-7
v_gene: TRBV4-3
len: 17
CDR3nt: TGCGCCAGCAGCCAAGTAAGGGGAGGCAGCAGCTCCTACGAGCAGTACTTC
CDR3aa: CASSQVRGGSSSYEQYF

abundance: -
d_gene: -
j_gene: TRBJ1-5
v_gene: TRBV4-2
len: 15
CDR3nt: TGTGCCAGCAGCCAAGGTCTACAGGGCAATCAGCCCCAGCATTTT
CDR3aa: CASSQGLQGNQPQHF

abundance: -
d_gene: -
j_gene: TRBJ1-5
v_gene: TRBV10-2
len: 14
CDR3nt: TGCGCCAGCAGTGAGTACCAGAGCAATCAGCCCCAGCATTTT
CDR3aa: CASSEYQSNQPQHF

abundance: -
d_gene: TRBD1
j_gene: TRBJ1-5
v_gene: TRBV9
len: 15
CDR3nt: TGTGCCAGCAGCCCGGGACAGGGTTACAATCAGCCCCAGCATTTT
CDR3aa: CASSPGQGYNQPQHF

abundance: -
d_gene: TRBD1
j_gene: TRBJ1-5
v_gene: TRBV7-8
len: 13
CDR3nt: TGTGCTAGCAGTAGGGACAGGGTACAGCCCCAGCATTTT
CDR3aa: CASSRDRVQPQHF

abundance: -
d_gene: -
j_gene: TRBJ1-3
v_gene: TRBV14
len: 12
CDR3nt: TGTGCCAGCAGCCATATCAGTAACACCATATATTTT
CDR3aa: CASSHISNTIYF

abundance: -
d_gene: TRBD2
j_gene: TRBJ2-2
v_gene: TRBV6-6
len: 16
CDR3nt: TGTGCCAGCAGTTACCCCAGCGGGGGGGCGAACGGGGAGCTGTTTTTT
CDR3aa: CASSYPSGGANGELFF

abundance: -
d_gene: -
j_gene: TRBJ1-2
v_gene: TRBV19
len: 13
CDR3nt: TGTGCCAGTAGTTACCCATTGGCCTATGGCTACACCTTC
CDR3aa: CASSYPLAYGYTF

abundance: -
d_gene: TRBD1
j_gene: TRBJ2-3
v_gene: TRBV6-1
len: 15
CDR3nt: TGTGCCAGCAGAGCGACAGGGGGGGGCACAGATACGCAGTATTTT
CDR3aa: CASRATGGGTDTQYF

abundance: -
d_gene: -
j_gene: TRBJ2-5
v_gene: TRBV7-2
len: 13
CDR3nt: TGTGCCAGCAGCCCCCCCGGCCAAGAGACCCAGTACTTC
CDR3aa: CASSPPGQETQYF

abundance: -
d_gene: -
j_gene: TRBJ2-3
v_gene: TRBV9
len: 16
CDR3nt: TGTGCCAGCAGCGTAGACGTAGCGGCTTTAAGCGATACGCAGTATTTT
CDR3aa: CASSVDVAALSDTQYF

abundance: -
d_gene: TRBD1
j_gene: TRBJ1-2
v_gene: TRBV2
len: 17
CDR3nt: TGTGCCAGCAGTGATTCCGGGACAGGGGGACGGTACTATGGCTACACCTTC
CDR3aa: CASSDSGTGGRYYGYTF

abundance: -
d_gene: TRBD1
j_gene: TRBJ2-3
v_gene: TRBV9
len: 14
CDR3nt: TGTGCCAGCAGCGTAGGACAGGGTTCAGATACGCAGTATTTT
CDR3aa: CASSVGQGSDTQYF

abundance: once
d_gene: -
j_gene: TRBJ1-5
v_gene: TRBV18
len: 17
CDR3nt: TGTGCCAGCTCACCACCGCCCCGACTGTTTCTAAATCAGCCCCAGCATTTT
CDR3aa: CASSPPPRLFLNQPQHF

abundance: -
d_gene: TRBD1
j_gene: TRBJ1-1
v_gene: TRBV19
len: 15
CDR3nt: TGTGCCAGTATTCCTTTGGGGACAGTGAACACTGAAGCTTTCTTT
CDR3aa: CASIPLGTVNTEAFF

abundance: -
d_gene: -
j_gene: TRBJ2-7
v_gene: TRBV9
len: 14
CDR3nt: TGTGCCAGCAGCGTAAGGGACAACTCCTACGAGCAGTACTTC
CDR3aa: CASSVRDNSYEQYF

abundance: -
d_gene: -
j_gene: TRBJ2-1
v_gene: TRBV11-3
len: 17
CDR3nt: TGTGCCAGCAGCTTAGTGGTACAGCCGACGGGATACGATGAGCAGTTCTTC
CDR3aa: CASSLVVQPTGYDEQFF

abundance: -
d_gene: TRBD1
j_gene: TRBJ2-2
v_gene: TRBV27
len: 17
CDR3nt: TGTGCCAGCAGTTTCCAGGGACAGGGTTCGAACACCGGGGAGCTGTTTTTT
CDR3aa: CASSFQGQGSNTGELFF

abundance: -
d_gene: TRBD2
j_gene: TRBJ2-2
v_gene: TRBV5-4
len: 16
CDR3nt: TGTGCCAGCAGCGCAGGGACTAGCGGGAGGGCCGGGGAGCTGTTTTTT
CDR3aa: CASSAGTSGRAGELFF

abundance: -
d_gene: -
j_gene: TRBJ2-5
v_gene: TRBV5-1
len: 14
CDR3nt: TGCGCCAGCAGCCCAGAGGGGGGGAAAGAGACCCAGTACTTC
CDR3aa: CASSPEGGKETQYF

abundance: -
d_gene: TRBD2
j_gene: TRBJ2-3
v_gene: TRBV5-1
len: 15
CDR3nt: TGCGCCAGCACCTCGGCCAGCGGGAGCATTGATACGCAGTATTTT
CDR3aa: CASTSASGSIDTQYF